A selection of T cell receptor beta chains follows, all from one sample in a study of blood T cell repertoires in COVID-19. The data were produced by immunoSEQ multiplex PCR, yet TCRdb's version contains in-frame clones alone and is incomplete. The profile shows about 140,000 clones, over 80% of them singletons. Source material: peripheral blood. All receptors derive from a man aged 60 to 75 with active or convalescent COVID-19. Both conserved end residues are part of each CDR3. D genes are given only for firm matches. The size field is filled for only some rows; it gives once, few, many or a size class.

D | J | size | V | DNA | CDR3
TRBD2 | TRBJ2-1 | NA | TRBV6-6 | TGTGCCAGCAGCCTTAGCGGGAGTCGGTATGAGCAGTTCTTC | CASSLSGSRYEQFF
TRBD2 | TRBJ2-7 | NA | TRBV29-1 | TGCAGCGTTCGACTAGCGGGAATTTCCGAGCAGTACTTC | CSVRLAGISEQYF
NA | TRBJ2-5 | NA | TRBV7-8 | TGTGCCAGCAGCCCAATGGAGACCCAGTACTTC | CASSPMETQYF
TRBD2 | TRBJ2-1 | NA | TRBV6-4 | TGTGCCAGCAGCCTGTCGCGACTAGCGCCGTTCTTC | CASSLSRLAPFF
NA | TRBJ2-1 | NA | TRBV7-6 | TGTGCCAGCAGCTTAGTGGACACCGCACTGGCGCAGTTCTTC | CASSLVDTALAQFF
NA | TRBJ2-7 | NA | TRBV2 | TGTGCCAAAGGGGCTACTAACTCCTACGAGCAGTACTTC | CAKGATNSYEQYF
NA | TRBJ2-1 | NA | TRBV3-1/TRBV3-2 | TGTGCCAGCGGGGCTACCCTTTACAATGAGCAGTTCTTC | CASGATLYNEQFF
TRBD1 | TRBJ2-7 | few | TRBV28 | TGTGCCAGCAGTCCGGACAGGGTGGGGTACGAGCAGTACTTC | CASSPDRVGYEQYF
TRBD2 | TRBJ2-5 | NA | TRBV6-5 | TGTGCCAGCAGCACCGTAGCGGGAGGTAAAGAGACCCAGTACTTC | CASSTVAGGKETQYF
TRBD1 | TRBJ1-2 | NA | TRBV7-2 | TGTGCCAGCAGCTTATCCCCGACAGGGGAGGGCTACACCTTC | CASSLSPTGEGYTF
NA | TRBJ2-1 | NA | TRBV14 | TGTGCCAGCAGCCTCCAGCGGGTCCGGTTGGATGAGCAGTTCTTC | CASSLQRVRLDEQFF
TRBD2 | TRBJ2-1 | NA | TRBV7-2 | TGTGCCAGCAGCTTAGGACTAGCGGCGACTGGGGAGCAGTTCTTC | CASSLGLAATGEQFF
NA | TRBJ1-5 | NA | TRBV30 | TGTGCCTGGAGTCGGACAGCGAGCAATCAGCCCCAGCATTTT | CAWSRTASNQPQHF
TRBD1 | TRBJ2-3 | NA | TRBV5-1 | TGCGCCAGCAGCTTGGAAGGCAGGGGGCGCACAGATACGCAGTATTTT | CASSLEGRGRTDTQYF
TRBD1 | TRBJ2-7 | NA | TRBV18 | TGTGCCAGCTCACCAAATCCTGGGACAGGGGGAAACGTCTACGAGCAGTACTTC | CASSPNPGTGGNVYEQYF
TRBD1 | TRBJ2-5 | NA | TRBV6-5 | TGTGCCAGCAGCCCAGGGGGTCCAGAGACCCAGTACTTC | CASSPGGPETQYF
NA | TRBJ1-2 | NA | TRBV18 | TGTGCCAGCTCACCCATGTCCCGGGACAAAGATGGCTACACCTTC | CASSPMSRDKDGYTF
NA | TRBJ2-1 | NA | TRBV27 | TGTGCCAGCCGGGGGGCGGGAGCACATGAGCAGTTCTTC | CASRGAGAHEQFF
NA | TRBJ1-1 | NA | TRBV6-5 | TGTGCCAGCAGTCTAGGGGGGAACACTGAAGCTTTCTTT | CASSLGGNTEAFF
TRBD1 | TRBJ2-7 | NA | TRBV7-9 | TGTGCCAGCAGCCCCCCGGGACAGGGGGCGCACGAGCAGTACTTC | CASSPPGQGAHEQYF
TRBD1 | TRBJ1-3 | once | TRBV6-5 | TGTGCCAGCATGTGGACAGGGGAGGCTGGAAACACCATATATTTT | CASMWTGEAGNTIYF
NA | TRBJ2-7 | NA | TRBV29-1 | TGCAGCGTTGAAGAACGGCGCGGACAGATCCTCTACGAGCAGTACTTC | CSVEERRGQILYEQYF
NA | TRBJ1-4 | few | TRBV7-9 | TGTGCCAGCAGCTCTAGCGGGGAAAAACTGTTTTTT | CASSSSGEKLFF
TRBD2 | TRBJ2-3 | NA | TRBV5-4 | TGTGCCAGCAGCTTGGCACTGCGGGAGTTGGGTTATACGCAGTATTTT | CASSLALRELGYTQYF
TRBD2 | TRBJ2-3 | NA | TRBV29-1 | TGCAGCGTTGAACGTCTAGCGGGCAGCACAGATACGCAGTATTTT | CSVERLAGSTDTQYF
NA | TRBJ2-7 | NA | TRBV4-1 | TGCGCCAGCAGCCTAACAGGGATTGGCTGGCAGTACTTC | CASSLTGIGWQYF
NA | TRBJ2-1 | NA | TRBV24-1 | TGTGCCACGAATAGGCCGGGTGAGCAGTTCTTC | CATNRPGEQFF
NA | TRBJ1-1 | NA | TRBV7-9 | TGTGCCAGCAGGCCCCCGGGGGTCATGGGGTCTGAAGCTTTCTTT | CASRPPGVMGSEAFF
TRBD1 | TRBJ1-1 | once | TRBV7-3 | TGTGCCAGCAGCCAGGGACAGTACACTGAAGCTTTCTTT | CASSQGQYTEAFF
TRBD1 | TRBJ2-2 | NA | TRBV4-1 | TGCGCCAGCAGCCGGGGACAGGGCAACACCGGGGAGCTGTTTTTT | CASSRGQGNTGELFF
TRBD1 | TRBJ1-5 | NA | TRBV19 | TGTGCCAGTAGTAGTGGGACAGGGGGCAATCAGCCCCAGCATTTT | CASSSGTGGNQPQHF
NA | TRBJ1-3 | NA | TRBV5-6 | TGTGCCAGCAGCCAGACGACTAAACGGTACAGTGGAAACACCATATATTTT | CASSQTTKRYSGNTIYF
TRBD1 | TRBJ1-1 | once | TRBV9 | TGTGCCAGCAGCCAAGGGACAGGAGTGAACACTGAAGCTTTCTTT | CASSQGTGVNTEAFF
NA | TRBJ1-5 | NA | TRBV6-1 | TGTGCCAGCAGTGATTCTAGGCCCCAGGGAGGACAGCCCCAGCATTTT | CASSDSRPQGGQPQHF
TRBD1 | TRBJ2-7 | NA | TRBV6-5 | TGTGCCAGCAGCCCGGACAGGGCCGAGCAGTACTTC | CASSPDRAEQYF
NA | TRBJ2-1 | NA | TRBV7-9 | TGTGCCAGCAGCCCAAGCCTAGTGAGCTCCTACAATGAGCAGTTCTTC | CASSPSLVSSYNEQFF
NA | TRBJ2-3 | NA | TRBV29-1 | TGCAGCGTTGACCTAGACACAGATACGCAGTATTTT | CSVDLDTDTQYF
TRBD1 | TRBJ1-1 | NA | TRBV19 | TGTGCCACCTGGAGGGACAGACTAATGAACACTGAAGCTTTCTTT | CATWRDRLMNTEAFF
NA | TRBJ2-1 | NA | TRBV4-1 | TGCGCCAGCAGCCAAGGTGGACTGAGGTCGCATGAGCAGTTCTTC | CASSQGGLRSHEQFF
NA | TRBJ2-7 | NA | TRBV4-2 | TGTGCCAGCAGCCAAGATTGGGGGGTTCGCGACGAGCAGTACTTC | CASSQDWGVRDEQYF
TRBD2 | TRBJ2-1 | NA | TRBV6-5 | TGTGCCAGCAGTTCACTAGCGGGAGGGGGGAATGAGCAGTTCTTC | CASSSLAGGGNEQFF
NA | TRBJ2-6 | once | TRBV9 | TGTGCCAGCAGCGTGAGCTCTGGGGCCAACGTCCTGACTTTC | CASSVSSGANVLTF
NA | TRBJ1-2 | NA | TRBV28 | TGTGCCAGCACATCGAGAAGAGGCTATGGCTACACCTTC | CASTSRRGYGYTF
NA | TRBJ2-5 | NA | TRBV28 | TGTGCCAGCAGTTTATGGCAGGAGGGAGGAACCCAGTACTTC | CASSLWQEGGTQYF
NA | TRBJ2-1 | NA | TRBV24-1 | TGTGCCACCAGTGATTTTAACAATGAGCAGTTCTTC | CATSDFNNEQFF
NA | TRBJ1-4 | NA | TRBV19 | TGTGCCAGTAGTGTGCCCGTCGGGTTTGCAACTAATGAAAAACTGTTTTTT | CASSVPVGFATNEKLFF
TRBD1 | TRBJ1-2 | NA | TRBV12-3/TRBV12-4 | TGTGCCAGCAGTTGGACAGGGAACTATGGCTACACCTTC | CASSWTGNYGYTF
NA | TRBJ2-4 | NA | TRBV21-1 | TGTGCCAGCAGCTTTCAGGGACAGGGAACGGCCAAAAACATTCAGTACTTC | CASSFQGQGTAKNIQYF
TRBD1 | TRBJ2-5 | NA | TRBV28 | TGTGCCAGCAGCCGCCGGGGACAGCCCCAAGAGACCCAGTACTTC | CASSRRGQPQETQYF
TRBD2 | TRBJ2-7 | NA | TRBV5-1 | TGCGCCAGCAGCCCCACTAGCGGGAGCTACGAGCAGTACTTC | CASSPTSGSYEQYF
TRBD2 | TRBJ2-7 | NA | TRBV6-1 | TGTGCCAGCAGTGTTCGGAGGGGGCGCGGGACTAGCGGATCCTCCTACGAGCAGTACTTC | CASSVRRGRGTSGSSYEQYF
TRBD1 | TRBJ1-1 | NA | TRBV7-3 | TGTGCCAGCAGCACAGGGGTGCTGAACACTGAAGCTTTCTTT | CASSTGVLNTEAFF
NA | TRBJ2-7 | NA | TRBV7-9 | TGTGCCAGCAGCTTAGTTAATGAGCAGTACTTC | CASSLVNEQYF
NA | TRBJ2-7 | NA | TRBV4-1 | TGCGCCAGCAGCCAATCTGGGGGCCGCCCTTACGAGCAGTACTTC | CASSQSGGRPYEQYF
NA | TRBJ2-1 | NA | TRBV18 | TGTGCCAGCTCACCAAGTCTTAACAGTTACAATGAGCAGTTCTTC | CASSPSLNSYNEQFF
NA | TRBJ2-4 | NA | TRBV2 | TGTGCCAGCACGCGGGTCTCGTGGCAGTACTTC | CASTRVSWQYF
TRBD1 | TRBJ2-3 | NA | TRBV7-9 | TGTGCCAGCGTCGGGGCAGGGGGCTTTTGGGGGTTGACCACAGATACGCAGTATTTT | CASVGAGGFWGLTTDTQYF
NA | TRBJ2-7 | NA | TRBV27 | TGTGCCAGCAGTTTATCCCCCCCGCTTCAGGGGTACTCCTACGAGCAGTACTTC | CASSLSPPLQGYSYEQYF